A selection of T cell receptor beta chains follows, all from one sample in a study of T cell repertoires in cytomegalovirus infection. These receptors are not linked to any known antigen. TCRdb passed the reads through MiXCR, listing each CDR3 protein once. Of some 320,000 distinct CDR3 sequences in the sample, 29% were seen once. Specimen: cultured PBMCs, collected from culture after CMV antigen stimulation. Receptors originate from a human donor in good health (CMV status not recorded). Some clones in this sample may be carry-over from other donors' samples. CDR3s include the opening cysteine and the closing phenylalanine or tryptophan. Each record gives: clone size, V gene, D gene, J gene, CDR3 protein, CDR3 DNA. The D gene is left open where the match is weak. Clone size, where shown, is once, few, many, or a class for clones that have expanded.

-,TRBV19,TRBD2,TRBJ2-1,CATTRTSGGHEQFF,TGTGCCACCACGAGGACTAGCGGGGGTCATGAGCAGTTCTTC
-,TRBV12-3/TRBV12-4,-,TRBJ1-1,CASSFRGPRNTEAFF,TGTGCCAGCAGTTTCCGGGGCCCCAGAAACACTGAAGCTTTCTTT
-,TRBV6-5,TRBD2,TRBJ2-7,CASSYSASGSYEQYF,TGTGCCAGCAGTTACTCGGCTAGCGGGAGCTACGAGCAGTACTTC
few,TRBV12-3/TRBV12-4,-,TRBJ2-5,CASSLNQGAGETQYF,TGTGCCAGCAGTTTAAACCAAGGGGCTGGGGAGACCCAGTACTTC
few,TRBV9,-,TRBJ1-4,CASSVVPGTNEKLFF,TGTGCCAGCAGCGTAGTCCCGGGTACTAATGAAAAACTGTTTTTT
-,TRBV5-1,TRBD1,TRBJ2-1,CASSGQASYNEQFF,TGCGCCAGCTCCGGACAGGCGTCCTACAATGAGCAGTTCTTC
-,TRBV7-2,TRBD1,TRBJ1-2,CASSPRTGGYTDYGYTF,TGTGCCAGCAGCCCTCGGACAGGGGGCTATACGGACTATGGCTACACCTTC
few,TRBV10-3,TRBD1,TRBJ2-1,CAISPTVPGQGLRSYNEQFF,TGTGCCATCAGTCCGACAGTCCCGGGACAGGGCTTGCGCTCCTACAATGAGCAGTTCTTC
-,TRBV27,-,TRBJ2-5,CASSLRDPQETQYF,TGTGCCAGCAGTCTCCGGGACCCCCAAGAGACCCAGTACTTC
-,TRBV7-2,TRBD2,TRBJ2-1,CASSLGVAGGGYEQFF,TGTGCCAGCAGCCTGGGGGTAGCGGGAGGTGGTTATGAGCAGTTCTTC
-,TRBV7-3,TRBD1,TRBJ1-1,CASSPTGNVNTEAFF,TGTGCCAGCAGCCCGACAGGGAATGTGAACACTGAAGCTTTCTTT
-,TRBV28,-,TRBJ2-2,CASNMGGAPHTGELFF,TGTGCCAGCAACATGGGGGGGGCCCCCCACACCGGGGAGCTGTTTTTT
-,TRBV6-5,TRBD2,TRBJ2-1,CASSHDPGTSSWGFYNEQFF,TGTGCCAGCAGTCACGATCCGGGGACTAGCTCGTGGGGCTTCTACAATGAGCAGTTCTTC
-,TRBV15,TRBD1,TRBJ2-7,CATSKGGHTGEQYF,TGTGCCACGTCGAAAGGGGGCCATACCGGCGAGCAGTACTTC
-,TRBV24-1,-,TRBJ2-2,CATSDPTDASGELFF,TGTGCCACCAGTGATCCCACTGACGCATCCGGGGAGCTGTTTTTT
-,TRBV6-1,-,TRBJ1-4,CASSERQAINEKLFF,TGTGCCAGCAGTGAACGACAGGCAATAAATGAAAAACTGTTTTTT
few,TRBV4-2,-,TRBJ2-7,CASSQDPPPTYEQYF,TGTGCCAGCAGCCAAGATCCGCCACCGACCTACGAGCAGTACTTC